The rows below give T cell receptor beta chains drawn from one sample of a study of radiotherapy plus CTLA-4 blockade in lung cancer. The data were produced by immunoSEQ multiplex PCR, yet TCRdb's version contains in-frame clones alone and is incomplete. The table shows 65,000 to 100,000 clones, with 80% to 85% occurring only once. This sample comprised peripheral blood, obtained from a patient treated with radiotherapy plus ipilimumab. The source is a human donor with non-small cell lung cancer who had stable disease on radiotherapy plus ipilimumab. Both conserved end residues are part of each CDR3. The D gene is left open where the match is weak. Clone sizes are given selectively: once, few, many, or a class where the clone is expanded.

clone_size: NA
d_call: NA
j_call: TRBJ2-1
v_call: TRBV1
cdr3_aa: CTSSLCSGLAQHEQFF

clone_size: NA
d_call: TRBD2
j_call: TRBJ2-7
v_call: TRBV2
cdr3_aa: CASSDWGLAGSYEQYF

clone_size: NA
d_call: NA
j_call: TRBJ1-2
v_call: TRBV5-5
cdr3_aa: CASSFTQGGYTF

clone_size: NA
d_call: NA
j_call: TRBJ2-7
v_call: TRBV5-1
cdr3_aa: CASSRDASYEQYF

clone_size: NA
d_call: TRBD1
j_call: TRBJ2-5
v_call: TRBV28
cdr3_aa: CASSKRQGAGETQYF

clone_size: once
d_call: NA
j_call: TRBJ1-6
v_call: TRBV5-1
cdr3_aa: CASSLGLPGSSYNSPLHF

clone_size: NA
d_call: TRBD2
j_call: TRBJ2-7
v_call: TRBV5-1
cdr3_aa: CASRLGRAGAEQYF

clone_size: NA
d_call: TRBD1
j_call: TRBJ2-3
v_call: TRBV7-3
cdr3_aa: CASRAPGQGQPDTQYF

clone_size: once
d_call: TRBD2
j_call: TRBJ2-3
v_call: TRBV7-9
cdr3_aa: CASSPSGLAGADTQYF

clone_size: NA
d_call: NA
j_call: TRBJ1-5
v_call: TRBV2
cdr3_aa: CASSDLLGPQGNQPQHF